What follows are 2 T cell receptor beta chains derived from one specimen sequenced in a study of T-cell memory formation after mild COVID-19. TCRdb reprocessed the 5' RACE reads via MiXCR and lists one record per CDR3 protein. The data contain about 500,000 distinct CDR3 sequences, roughly 22% of them singletons. The sequenced sample consisted of PBMCs or a T cell subset sorted from them (not recorded which). The receptors originated from an adult woman who had mild COVID-19 (a few samples of this study predate the infection). Cell type and time point are not known.

This chain joins TRBV5-6 and TRBJ2-7, with 14 bases fitting TRBD2. Trimming took 4 bases from V and 3 from J; bases not matched to a gene: 6. Germline CDR1 is SGHDT and CDR2 is YYEEEE. This CDR3 comprises 16 residues. Written as DNA, the CDR3 is TGTGCCAGCAGCCCTTGGACTAGCGGGGGGTACTACGAGCAGTACTTC. Protein: CASSPWTSGGYYEQYF.

The chain couples TRBV6-2 or TRBV6-3 to TRBJ2-1, with D tentatively TRBD2 (5 bases). This CDR3 contains 14 residues. Trimming took 5 bases from V and 0 from J, leaving 8 bases between them. Germline V gene lookup returns CDR1 MNHEY and CDR2 SVGEGT. CDR3 sequence: CASSRLSSYNEQFF. In DNA form, the CDR3 reads TGTGCCAGCAGTCGACTAAGCTCCTACAATGAGCAGTTCTTC.